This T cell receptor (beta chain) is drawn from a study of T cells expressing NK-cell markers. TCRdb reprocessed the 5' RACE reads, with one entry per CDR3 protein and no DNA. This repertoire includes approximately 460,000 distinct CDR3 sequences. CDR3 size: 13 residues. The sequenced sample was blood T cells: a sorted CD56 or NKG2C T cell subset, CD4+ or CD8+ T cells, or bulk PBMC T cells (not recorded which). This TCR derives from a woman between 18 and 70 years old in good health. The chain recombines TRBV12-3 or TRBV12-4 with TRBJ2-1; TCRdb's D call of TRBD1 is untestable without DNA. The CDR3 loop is CASSLFWGHEQFF.